These T cell receptor beta chains were read from a single sample in a study of blood T cell repertoires in COVID-19. TCRdb's table, derived via immunoSEQ multiplex PCR, lists solely in-frame clones and lacks some. This table holds about 170,000 clones, about 90% found once. Sequencing was performed on peripheral blood. The source of these receptors is a woman aged 55-70 years with COVID-19, enrolled during active disease. CDR3s include the opening cysteine and the closing phenylalanine or tryptophan. A D gene is named only where the DNA matches it firmly. A clone size is listed for some rows: how often the clone was seen (once, few, many), or a class if it is expanded.

>NA|TRBJ2-2|TRBD2|TRBV4-2
CASSRGTSGGNTGELFF
TGTGCCAGCAGCCGTGGGACTAGCGGGGGGAACACCGGGGAGCTGTTTTTT
>NA|TRBJ2-3|NA|TRBV15
CATSREGGSTDTQYF
TGTGCCACCAGCAGAGAGGGCGGGAGCACAGATACGCAGTATTTT
>NA|TRBJ1-1|NA|TRBV5-1
CASSLLSATEAFF
TGCGCCAGCAGCTTGTTGTCCGCGACTGAAGCTTTCTTT
>NA|TRBJ2-1|NA|TRBV7-9
CASSRGTFREQFF
TGTGCCAGCAGCCGGGGGACCTTCAGAGAGCAGTTCTTC
>NA|TRBJ2-1|TRBD2|TRBV3-1/TRBV3-2
CASSRTSVEQFF
TGTGCCAGCAGTCGGACTAGCGTTGAGCAGTTCTTC
>NA|TRBJ2-6|NA|TRBV24-1
CATRGLGANVLTF
TGTGCCACCAGGGGGCTTGGGGCCAACGTCCTGACTTTC
>NA|TRBJ1-3|NA|TRBV11-3
CASSLSGIPGNTIYF
TGTGCCAGCAGCTTATCAGGGATTCCTGGAAACACCATATATTTT
>NA|TRBJ1-1|TRBD1|TRBV5-1
CASSLEQGVYTEAFF
TGCGCCAGCAGCCTTGAACAGGGGGTTTACACTGAAGCTTTCTTT
>NA|TRBJ1-5|TRBD1|TRBV27
CASSMRDRGNQPQHF
TGTGCCAGCAGTATGAGGGACAGGGGCAATCAGCCCCAGCATTTT
>few|TRBJ1-5|TRBD1|TRBV24-1
CATSDPGQGDNQPQHF
TGTGCCACCAGTGATCCGGGACAGGGGGATAATCAGCCCCAGCATTTT
>NA|TRBJ2-7|TRBD2|TRBV24-1
CATSDSSGRTHEQYF
TGTGCCACCAGTGATTCTAGCGGGAGGACCCACGAGCAGTACTTC
>NA|TRBJ2-1|NA|TRBV12-3/TRBV12-4
CASSLIAGQPFF
TGTGCCAGCAGTTTAATAGCGGGACAGCCGTTCTTC
>once|TRBJ2-3|TRBD2|TRBV7-7
CASSKTSGFSDTQYF
TGTGCTAGCAGCAAAACTAGCGGGTTCTCAGATACGCAGTATTTT
>NA|TRBJ2-1|NA|TRBV6-6
CASGDYNEQFF
TGTGCCAGCGGAGACTACAATGAGCAGTTCTTC
>NA|TRBJ1-2|NA|TRBV18
CASSPPTTNYGYTF
TGTGCCAGCTCACCACCGACGACAAACTATGGCTACACCTTC